This T cell receptor beta chain was found in a study of cytomegalovirus exposure and HLA in healthy donors. The study, taken as a whole, reports: The number of N-insertions in an Asian-associated ancestry cluster was reportedly below the 666-donor mean in a later analysis. Within an earlier analysis, most TCR beta V segments proved productive either about 90% or about 30% of the time.

Worth noting for this clone: What it recognizes is unknown.

The CDR3 totals 12 residues. Germline CDR1 SQVTM, CDR2 ANQGSEA. V lost 4 bases to trimming and J lost 8 bases; unmatched junction nucleotides: 4. Primers included in the PCR were 60 Vbeta and 13 Jbeta primers. TCRdb keeps only in-frame clones here, not all; method: immunoSEQ multiplex PCR. The repertoire holds 30,000 to 40,000 clones, about 60% seen once, with about a fifth in the top ten. This TCR was recovered from a man in his forties or fifties in good health and CMV-seropositive. The source material was PBMCs. The V call is TRBV29-1, the J call TRBJ2-1, with 8 bases lining up with TRBD1. Here the CDR3 DNA reads TGCAGCGTTGTGGGACAGGCCGATGAGCAGTTCTTC. This codes for CSVVGQADEQFF.